This TCR beta chain appears in the sequencing data of a study of T-cell memory formation after mild COVID-19. Study summary: TCR clusters mostly belonged to single donors.

CDR1 is ENHRY and CDR2 is SYGVKD in the germline V gene. The CDR3 loop spans 17 amino acids. The ends were cut back, 6 bases at V and 0 bases at J, with 18 bases in the middle. With respect to this clonotype: Its antigen is unknown.

Broader study findings: The study detected some responding clones in pre-infection memory, suggesting cross-reactive memory joined. A second wave expanding day 15 to 37 was CD4+-biased; contracting clones were balanced.

5'RACE primed from the constant segment yielded TCR alpha and TCR beta cDNA libraries bearing sample barcodes and UMIs. TCRdb independently ran MiXCR on the 5' RACE reads; one entry per CDR3 protein. The table includes around 300,000 distinct CDR3 sequences, 8.2% detected once. The sequencing input was PBMCs or a T cell subset sorted from them (not recorded which). The rearrangement uses TRBV10-3 and TRBJ2-1, with a possible D match to TRBD2 (5 bases). This TCR came from a man younger than 35 who had mild COVID-19 (a few samples of this study predate the infection). Cell type and time point are not known. CDR3 sequence (DNA): TGTGCCATCAGGCCTACCCCCTACGGGATCTCCTACAATGAGCAGTTCTTC. This sequence encodes CAIRPTPYGISYNEQFF.